This passage covers 4 T cell receptor beta chains from one sample sequenced in a study of cytomegalovirus exposure and HLA in healthy donors. A multiplex PCR was run with 60 Vbeta primers and 13 Jbeta primers. TCRdb keeps only in-frame clones here, not all; method: immunoSEQ multiplex PCR. This sample has 280,000 or so clones, with 80% to 90% found just once. The sample comprised PBMCs. The receptors were gathered from a woman under 30 in good health and CMV-seronegative.

The chain recombines TRBV4-1 with TRBJ2-5, with D possibly TRBD2 on 6 matching bases. Trimming took 2 bases from V and 5 from J, leaving 15 bases between them. This CDR3 has 15 amino acids. The germline V gene has CDR1 MGHRA and CDR2 YSYEKL. CDR3 sequence (DNA): TGCGCCAGCAGCCAACTAGGGGACTTCTGGGAGACCCAGTACTTC. Its protein product is CASSQLGDFWETQYF.

The rearrangement joins TRBV9 to TRBJ2-7; no definite D call. Trimming shortened V by 0 bases and J by 4 bases, and 8 bases separated the two germline ends. This CDR3 has 13 residues. Germline V gene sequence: CDR1 SGDLS, CDR2 YYNGEE. The CDR3 bases are TGTGCCAGCAGCGTAGGCCCCCGGTACGAGCAGTACTTC. Translation: CASSVGPRYEQYF.

This chain joins TRBV6-5 and TRBJ1-2; TRBD1 matches at 7 bases. J lost 6 bases, V lost 5 bases, and 3 bases had no gene match. The CDR3 is 12 amino acids. Germline lookup yields CDR1 MNHEY and CDR2 SVGAGI. The CDR3 DNA is TGTGCCAGCAGTCAGGACAGGCATGGCTACACCTTC. Residues: CASSQDRHGYTF.

This sequence joins TRBV4-2 and TRBJ2-1, with a tentative D call TRBD1 (6 bases). V was pared by 0 bases and J by 6 bases, with 15 bases between. Germline loops: CDR1 LGHNA, CDR2 YNFKEQ. The length of the CDR3 is 16 residues. The CDR3, as DNA: TGTGCCAGCAGCCAAGAAGCCTGGCAGGGGATCAATGAGCAGTTCTTC. Residues: CASSQEAWQGINEQFF.